The next 30 T cell receptor beta chains were all read from a single sample in a study of blood T cells in healthy people across ages. Primed by a sample-barcoded 5' primer and a J-beta primer mix, a second PCR proceeded for 7 to 11 cycles. TCRdb used MiXCR to reprocess the 5' RACE reads, holding one entry per CDR3 protein. The sample carries about 1.5 million distinct CDR3 sequences, 35% to 45% recorded once. Sequenced material: blood. These TCRs come from a woman younger than 30 in good health.

Remarks on this clonotype: An end of the junction differs from the germline gene, which may be a read error. V gene TRBV2 combines with J gene TRBJ2-3; 13 positions match TRBD2. The CDR3 is 16 amino acids. Germline V gene data show CDR1 as SNHLY and CDR2 as FYNNEI. The CDR3 reads CASREGLAGAPDTQYF. CDR3 DNA sequence: TGTGCCAGCAGGGAAGGACTAGCGGGGGCTCCAGATACGCAGTATTTT.

In this sample, this clonotype turned up once. This chain links TRBV18 with TRBJ1-1; 9 nucleotides align to TRBD1. The CDR3 sequence is 15 residues long. CDR1 is KGHSH and CDR2 is LQKENI in the germline V gene. V lost 4 bases and J lost 1; bases outside the gene matches: 4. Written as DNA, the CDR3 is TGTGCCAGCTCACACGAACAGGGGGCGAACACTGAAGCTTTCTTT. This codes for CASSHEQGANTEAFF.

V usage is TRBV27 and J usage is TRBJ1-4, with a possible D match to TRBD1 (6 bases). The germline gives CDR1 MNHEY, CDR2 SMNVEV (reference sequence). The CDR3 has 15 residues. The ends were cut back, 5 bases at V and 1 base at J, with 11 bases in the middle. Here the CDR3 reads CASSPQTGTNEKLFF. The DNA for the CDR3 is TGTGCCAGCAGTCCCCAGACAGGAACTAATGAAAAACTGTTTTTT.

The chain joins TRBV5-1 to TRBJ2-5, with D tentatively TRBD2 (7 bases). Trimming cost V 0 bases and J 7 bases, with 16 bases left between them. Germline lookup yields CDR1 SGHRS and CDR2 YFSETQ. This CDR3 is 15 amino acids long. CDR3 protein: CASSLDRGAGVTQYF. CDR3 nucleotide sequence: TGCGCCAGCAGCTTGGATCGGGGGGCCGGAGTGACCCAGTACTTC.

This clonotype was seen only once. The chain recombines TRBV6-5 with TRBJ2-1; TRBD2 aligns across 10 bases. Trimming cost V 0 bases and J 9 bases; bases outside gene matches: 8. CDR1 is MNHEY and CDR2 is SVGAGI in the germline V gene. CDR3 size: 16 residues. In DNA, the CDR3 is TGTGCCAGCAGTTACTCGACCACTAGCGGGGCATTTGAGCAGTTCTTC. This codes for CASSYSTTSGAFEQFF.

There are a few counts of this clonotype. This chain connects TRBV9 to TRBJ2-1; 12 bases align to TRBD2. CDR3 size: 18 residues. Germline values: CDR1 SGDLS, CDR2 YYNGEE. After removal of 0 bases from V and 2 bases from J, the junction contained 6 bases not matched to a gene. CDR3 sequence (DNA): TGTGCCAGCAGCGTAGCTACTGGACTAGCGGGAACCTACAATGAGCAGTTCTTC. Amino acid sequence: CASSVATGLAGTYNEQFF. Full variable domain (remainder filled in from reference TRBV9 and TRBJ2-1): DSGVTQTPKHLITATGQRVTLRCSPRSGDLSVYWYQQSLDQGLQFLIQYYNGEERAKGNILERFSAQQFPDLHSELNLSSLELGDSALYFCASSVATGLAGTYNEQFFGPGTRLTVL.

This clonotype was seen repeatedly, ten times or more. The gene calls are TRBV7-3 and TRBJ2-1, with no clear D. V lost 4 bases and J 7 bases, leaving 11 bases between the germline ends. CDR1 and CDR2 (germline): SGHTA, FQGTGA. CDR3 length: 13 amino acids. CDR3 residues: CASSSQRYNEQFF. The CDR3 DNA is TGTGCCAGCAGCTCCCAGAGATATAATGAGCAGTTCTTC.

The rearrangement joins TRBV12-3 or TRBV12-4 to TRBJ2-5; D is uncertain. Trimming cost V 10 bases and J 4 bases, with 16 bases left between them. This CDR3 region has 13 residues. CDR3 amino acids: CATSQGFGETQYF. CDR3 nucleotides: TGTGCCACCTCCCAAGGGTTCGGAGAGACCCAGTACTTC.

This clonotype was counted only a few times. The chain combines TRBV20-1 with TRBJ2-4; tentatively, D is TRBD2 (5 bases). Trimming removed 2 bases from V and 13 bases from J, with 9 bases in between. The CDR3 consists of 10 residues. The V gene's germline CDR1 is DFQATT and CDR2 SNEGSKA (reference sequence). This chain's CDR3 is CSARLREQYF. The CDR3 nucleotides read TGCAGTGCTAGACTAAGGGAGCAGTACTTC.

This clonotype was counted ten times or more. The CDR3: CASSYSGGAYNEQFF. CDR3 in DNA: TGTGCCAGCAGCTATAGCGGGGGGGCATACAATGAGCAGTTCTTC. This chain links TRBV12-3 or TRBV12-4 with TRBJ2-1, with 11 nucleotides matching TRBD2. This CDR3 is built from 15 residues. J lost 4 bases, V lost 6 bases, and 5 bases had no gene match.

A few counts support this clonotype. V and J are TRBV20-1 and TRBJ2-7, with 7 positions matching TRBD1. The V gene's germline CDR1 is DFQATT and CDR2 SNEGSKA (reference sequence). This CDR3 comprises 13 residues. V lost 6 bases to trimming and J lost 4 bases; unmatched junction nucleotides: 9. The CDR3 sequence: CSALGRGKYEQYF. Here the CDR3 DNA reads TGCAGTGCCTTGGGCAGGGGGAAGTACGAGCAGTACTTC.

This clonotype was seen a few times. The chain couples TRBV27 to TRBJ2-7, with a tentative D call TRBD1 (5 bases). The germline gives CDR1 MNHEY, CDR2 SMNVEV (reference sequence). The V gene lost 5 bases and the J gene lost 2 bases, with 16 bases spanning the gap. The CDR3 loop spans 15 amino acids. The CDR3 region is CASSPPPDSTYEQYF. The CDR3, as DNA: TGTGCCAGCAGTCCACCCCCCGACAGCACCTACGAGCAGTACTTC.

V gene TRBV20-1 combines with J gene TRBJ2-3, with 8 nucleotides matching TRBD1. Germline-derived CDR1 and CDR2 are DFQATT and SNEGSKA (reference sequence). The V and J ends lost 6 bases and 1 base, in that order; junction bases with no gene match: 6. CDR3 size: 14 residues. CDR3 nucleotide sequence: TGCAGTGCCATTGGACAGGGAGGCACAGATACGCAGTATTTT. Translated, it gives CSAIGQGGTDTQYF.

Concerning this clonotype itself: An end of the junction does not agree with germline; a read error may underlie this. The rearrangement uses TRBV12-3 or TRBV12-4 and TRBJ1-6; no reliable D call. The CDR3 covers 14 residues. CDR3 sequence reads: CASSVAGVESPLHF. The CDR3 bases are TGTGCCAGCAGTGTAGCCGGGGTCGAATCACCCCTCCACTTT.

This clonotype has more than one count but fewer than ten. The chain employs TRBV7-2 and TRBJ2-1, with 7 bases fitting TRBD1. After removal of 5 bases from V and 0 bases from J, the junction contained 13 bases not matched to a gene. The CDR3 spans 18 residues. Germline V CDR1 and CDR2: SGHTA, FQGNSA. The CDR3 nucleotides read TGTGCCAGCAGCCCCCAACCCCGGGGACAGAGCTCCTACAATGAGCAGTTCTTC. It translates to CASSPQPRGQSSYNEQFF.

The V gene is TRBV20-1, the J gene TRBJ2-3; no definite D call. The CDR3 loop spans 15 amino acids. V was shortened by 3 bases and J by 0 bases, with 13 bases between the two germline ends. CDR1 is DFQATT and CDR2 is SNEGSKA in the germline V gene (reference sequence). CDR3 nucleotides: TGCAGTGCTAGGAATCTTTTCCCTAGCACAGATACGCAGTATTTT. Protein product: CSARNLFPSTDTQYF.

The rearrangement uses TRBV5-1 and TRBJ2-3; maybe TRBD1 (5 bases). The CDR3 runs 16 residues. V gave up 4 bases and J gave up 4 bases, with 19 bases separating them. Per germline, CDR1 SGHRS and CDR2 YFSETQ. As DNA, the CDR3 is TGCGCCAGCAGCAAAGACAGACAGCTCACCGCAGATACGCAGTATTTT. Translation gives CASSKDRQLTADTQYF.

The rearrangement links TRBV10-3 to TRBJ2-3; D possibly matches TRBD1 or TRBD2 (6 bases each). This CDR3 contains 16 residues. Looked up from germline, CDR1 is ENHRY and CDR2 is SYGVKD. Trimming took 4 bases from V and 2 from J, leaving 16 bases between them. CDR3 protein: CAISVTGAANTDTQYF. In DNA, the CDR3 is TGTGCCATCAGTGTTACGGGGGCGGCAAACACAGATACGCAGTATTTT.

The chain is built from TRBV11-2 and TRBJ1-1; perhaps TRBD1 as D (6 bases). From germline, CDR1 is SGHAT and CDR2 FQNNGV. This CDR3 is 14 amino acids long. V was clipped by 4 bases and J by 1 base, with 10 bases between them. The CDR3 sequence: CASSYRTENTEAFF. CDR3 in DNA: TGTGCCAGCAGCTATCGGACAGAGAACACTGAAGCTTTCTTT.

The chain recombines TRBV20-1 with TRBJ1-2; D ambiguous. Germline CDR1 DFQATT, CDR2 SNEGSKA (reference sequence). This CDR3 comprises 13 residues. V was cut by 6 bases and J by 0 bases, with 11 bases left in between. The DNA for the CDR3 is TGCAGTGCGCGACCGAAGTCTAACTATGGCTACACCTTC. Its translation: CSARPKSNYGYTF.

V is TRBV29-1 and J is TRBJ2-7; 7 bases match TRBD1. Germline CDR1 is SQVTM and CDR2 is ANQGSEA. Losses at the gene ends were 5 bases for V and 0 bases for J; bases not matched to a gene: 4. CDR3 length: 13 residues. This CDR3 is CSVIRDSSYEQYF. The CDR3 nucleotides are TGCAGCGTTATCCGGGACAGCTCCTACGAGCAGTACTTC.

This rearrangement joins TRBV3-1 to TRBJ2-1; TRBD2 is a possible D gene (5 bases). The better agreement between TRBJ2-7 and the DNA end casts doubt on the J call. CDR3 length: 16 residues. CDR1 and CDR2 (germline): LGHDT, YNNKEL (reference sequence). The CDR3 loop is CASSLASGSSYNEQYF. CDR3 in DNA: TGTGCCAGCAGTCTAGCCTCGGGGTCCTCCTACAATGAGCAGTACTTC.

This clonotype has a handful of counts. V gene TRBV9 combines with J gene TRBJ2-3; TRBD2 might be the D (7 bases). CDR1 SGDLS and CDR2 YYNGEE come from the germline V gene. The CDR3 contains 15 residues. With 1 base removed from V and 2 bases from J, the gap between germline ends came to 11 bases. The CDR3 reads CASSVRGGTTDTQYF. CDR3 DNA sequence: TGTGCCAGCAGCGTAAGGGGGGGAACCACAGATACGCAGTATTTT.

The chain is built from TRBV25-1 and TRBJ2-7, with 7 bases identical to TRBD2. The J call is in doubt because the DNA end fits TRBJ2-5 better. CDR1 is MGHDK and CDR2 is SYGVNS in the germline V gene. The CDR3 is made up of 13 amino acids. The CDR3 bases are TGTGCCAGCAAGACTAGGGAGGGCGAGACCCAGTACTTC. Its protein product is CASKTREGETQYF.

The chain employs TRBV29-1 and TRBJ2-3; TRBD1 is a possible D gene (5 bases). The CDR3 contains 14 residues. Trimming took off 5 bases at V and 0 bases at J, with 12 bases between the two ends. CDR1 SQVTM and CDR2 ANQGSEA come from the germline V gene. CDR3 nucleotides: TGCAGCGTTTTGGTGACAGCTAGCACAGATACGCAGTATTTT. It codes for CSVLVTASTDTQYF.

The chain has TRBV2 and TRBJ2-7, with 8 bases lining up with TRBD1. The CDR3 has 12 residues. V dropped 10 bases and J dropped 5; count of bases not matched to a gene: 7. Germline V gives CDR1 SNHLY, CDR2 FYNNEI. The CDR3 is CAIRGRSHEQYF. DNA of the CDR3: TGTGCCATCAGGGGGCGTTCACACGAGCAGTACTTC.

The chain uses TRBV29-1 and TRBJ2-3, with 8 bases aligning to TRBD2. Per germline, CDR1 SQVTM and CDR2 ANQGSEA. This CDR3 is 18 amino acids long. V dropped 0 bases and J dropped 2; count of bases not matched to a gene: 13. CDR3 nucleotides: TGCAGCGTTGAAGAGATGGGAAGCGGGAGCTCATTCACAGATACGCAGTATTTT. Translation gives CSVEEMGSGSSFTDTQYF.

The chain has TRBV7-2 and TRBJ2-1; no firm D call. Germline V gene sequence: CDR1 SGHTA, CDR2 FQGNSA. V was shortened by 5 bases and J by 13 bases, with 21 bases between the two germline ends. This CDR3 spans 14 amino acids. CDR3 in DNA: TGTGCCAGCAGCCTAGGATTGGCCTCCGAGACCCAGTTCTTC. Translated, it gives CASSLGLASETQFF.

This clonotype occurred once. J is TRBJ2-4 and V is TRBV29-1; possibly TRBD1 or TRBD2 for D (6 bases each). The J call may be mistaken, given a closer DNA end match to TRBJ2-7. Germline lookup yields CDR1 SQVTM and CDR2 ANQGSEA. There are 13 residues in the CDR3. CDR3 amino acids: CSGGGGGKYEQYF. CDR3 bases: TGCAGCGGCGGCGGAGGGGGTAAATACGAGCAGTACTTC.

V usage is TRBV10-3 and J usage is TRBJ1-2; a possible D gene is TRBD1 (5 bases). V lost 0 bases and J 7 bases, leaving 12 bases between the germline ends. This CDR3 contains 14 residues. The germline V gene has CDR1 ENHRY and CDR2 SYGVKD. The CDR3: CAISESNGGFGYTF. The CDR3 DNA is TGTGCCATCAGTGAGTCGAACGGGGGGTTTGGCTACACCTTC.